This T cell receptor (beta chain) appears in the sequencing data of a study of cytotoxic CD8 clonotypes in ibrutinib-treated CLL. About the research overall: The subjects consisted of 11 relapsed/refractory and over 14 treatment-naive individuals, with approximately 18 IGHV unmutated. Sequenced samples delivered averages of roughly 260,000 productive templates and around 100,000 productive rearrangements. General study findings and limits: The study found clonality rose at ibrutinib response, then fell toward baseline at progression.

This clone was detected only a few times. Its matching antigen is unknown. The CDR3 is 14 amino acids. Between the trimmed V and J ends, which lost 2 bases and 3 bases, there was a span of 11 bases. Looked up from germline, CDR1 is WNHNN and CDR2 is SYGVQD (reference sequence). Assay used: immunoSEQ multiplex PCR; TCRdb lists only in-frame clones, some missing. The repertoire includes 6,000 or so clones, approximately 72% of them detected once, and approximately 5% sits in the top ten. Specimen: PBMCs, collected before ibrutinib treatment. This chain connects TRBV10-1 to TRBJ2-7; no definite D call. The source of this sequence is a human donor with chronic lymphocytic leukemia. The CDR3 DNA reads TGCGCCAGCAGTGAGGGTGGTAAGGGCTACGAGCAGTACTTC. Its translation is CASSEGGKGYEQYF.